This is a list of T cell receptor beta chains from one sample in a study of shared clonotypes between healthy human individuals. Sequenced by immunoSEQ multiplex PCR; TCRdb stores in-frame clones only, minus some. The profile covers 2.3 million or so clones, with 85% to 95% appearing a single time and about 0.39% taken by the ten largest. The sample comprised naive CD4+ T cells from PBMCs. The receptor set was obtained from a man between 18 and 29 years old in good health. Some clones in this sample may be carry-over from other donors' samples. CDR3s include the opening cysteine and the closing phenylalanine or tryptophan. Fields, in order: V gene, CDR3 protein.

TRBV7-2,CASSRQGPGGQHF
TRBV18,CASSPTGYEAFF
TRBV7-9,CAGTSGTANRRTDTQYF
TRBV29-1,CSVDDRGLGNTGELFF
TRBV5-1,CASSLTAVTDTQYF
TRBV5-1,CASRQPGETQYF
TRBV6-5,CASRPPGQTNEKLFF
TRBV19,CASSSTGNTEAFF
TRBV7-9,CASSLNWNQPQHF
TRBV29-1,CSVGTHLSSYNEQFF
TRBV28,CASRGDRANTEAFF
TRBV5-6,CASTREPAGYTF
TRBV19,CASSREPGREQYF
TRBV18,CASSPDRVALTDTQYF